The 8 T cell receptor beta chains listed next were all sequenced from one sample in a study of CD8 T cells in Susac syndrome (dated by TCRdb to the late 2010s). The receptor library was made with the immunoSEQ multiplex PCR assay. RNA was extracted with the RNeasy kit and roughly 0.5 to 1 ug was reverse transcribed using random hexamers. The public reads were reanalyzed by TCRdb: fastp trimming at Q25, MiXCR alignment, in-frame beta chains only. Each entry is one CDR3 protein sequence, shown with its most common DNA and genes. A total of 210,000 or so distinct CDR3 sequences appear in this sample, over 90% of them only once. The ten largest clones add up to about 0.15% of the sample. The sequenced material came from CD4+ T cells from PBMCs. The receptors come from a human donor with Susac syndrome.

This chain links TRBV27 with TRBJ1-1; D remains unclear. V lost 3 bases and J lost 1, with 12 bases in between. Germline assignment: CDR1 MNHEY and CDR2 SMNVEV (reference sequence). This CDR3 has 15 amino acids. DNA for the CDR3: TGTGCCAGCAGTTTCACGGGCCTGGGGAACACTGAAGCTTTCTTT. Translated: CASSFTGLGNTEAFF.

This clonotype was found once. The rearrangement uses TRBV7-2 and TRBJ1-6, with D tentatively TRBD1 (6 bases). Germline assignment: CDR1 SGHTA and CDR2 FQGNSA. V gave up 5 bases and J gave up 8 bases, with 10 bases separating them. CDR3 size: 13 residues. In nucleotides, the CDR3 is TGTGCCAGCAGCCTCCACAGGGATTCACCCCTCCACTTT. Translating it yields CASSLHRDSPLHF.

J is TRBJ2-5 and V is TRBV5-1; tentatively, D is TRBD1 (6 bases). The germline V and J ends were trimmed by 3 bases and 2 bases, with 11 bases remaining between them. Germline V CDR1 and CDR2: SGHRS, YFSETQ. The CDR3 is made up of 14 amino acids. The CDR3 region is CASSSYTGQETQYF. Written as DNA, the CDR3 is TGCGCCAGCAGCTCATATACAGGGCAAGAGACCCAGTACTTC.

V and J are TRBV20-1 and TRBJ1-1; tentative D call: TRBD1 (6 bases). Between the trimmed V and J ends, which lost 6 bases and 3 bases, there was a span of 14 bases. Germline values: CDR1 DFQATT, CDR2 SNEGSKA (reference sequence). The CDR3 has 13 amino acids. The CDR3 DNA reads as TGCAGTGCGGCGGGACACATACACACTGAAGCTTTCTTT. It codes for CSAAGHIHTEAFF.

CDR3: CASSQDRSRAEGANVLTF. DNA of the CDR3: TGTGCCAGCAGCCAAGATCGGTCGAGGGCGGAAGGGGCCAACGTCCTGACTTTC. This chain uses TRBV4-2 with TRBJ2-6, with a possible D match to TRBD2 (5 bases). Trimming took 0 bases from V and 4 from J, leaving 16 bases between them. Germline V gene sequence: CDR1 LGHNA, CDR2 YNFKEQ. This CDR3 has 18 residues.

The chain employs TRBV20-1 and TRBJ2-7; 11 nucleotides agree with TRBD2. Germline assignment: CDR1 DFQATT and CDR2 SNEGSKA (reference sequence). V shed 3 bases and J 3 bases; nucleotides not matched to a gene: 4. The CDR3 length is 14 residues. The CDR3 protein is CSASVLAGGYEQYF. DNA for the CDR3: TGCAGTGCTAGCGTTCTAGCGGGGGGCTACGAGCAGTACTTC.

The chain recombines TRBV20-1 with TRBJ1-5; no clear D. The V gene's germline CDR1 is DFQATT and CDR2 SNEGSKA (reference sequence). Trimming cost V 3 bases and J 10 bases, with 22 bases left between them. This CDR3 has 15 residues. The CDR3 protein is CSASAVAAGRLPQHF. Written as DNA, the CDR3 is TGCAGTGCTAGTGCGGTCGCAGCTGGACGATTACCCCAGCATTTT.

The chain couples TRBV29-1 to TRBJ1-3; TRBD1 agrees at 12 bases. Germline V CDR1 and CDR2: SQVTM, ANQGSEA. Trimming took 7 bases from V and 3 from J; bases not matched to a gene: 10. This CDR3 comprises 16 residues. CDR3 bases: TGCAGCGCCGTCCCGGGACAGGGGGCGAGTGGAAACACCATATATTTT. Amino acid sequence: CSAVPGQGASGNTIYF.